The 26 T cell receptor beta chains presented below share a single source sample, sequenced in a study of PD-1 blockade in classical Hodgkin lymphoma. Using immunoSEQ multiplex PCR, the repertoire was profiled, and TCRdb retains in-frame clones only, with some absent. The data contain 10,000 or so clones, approximately 80% of them seen just once; the ten biggest clones take up around 1.5%. The time point was: cycle 4 day 1 (C4D1), after around six weeks of nivolumab. The patients all showed relapse after autologous stem cell transplantation, while their brentuximab vedotin exposure varied. Magnetic depletion of unwanted cells isolated CD4+ T cells from thawed PBMCs. Sequencing was performed on CD4+ T cells from blood, taken before the fourth cycle of nivolumab. The origin of the receptors is a human donor with classical Hodgkin lymphoma.

V is TRBV9 and J is TRBJ1-4; D is perhaps TRBD1 (5 bases). CDR3 length: 15 residues. Germline assignment: CDR1 SGDLS and CDR2 YYNGEE. Between the trimmed V and J ends, which lost 0 bases and 5 bases, there was a span of 11 bases. Here the CDR3 reads CASSVGDLRNEKLFF. As DNA, the CDR3 is TGTGCCAGCAGCGTAGGGGACTTGAGGAATGAAAAACTGTTTTTT.

This clone came up a few times. The gene calls are TRBV12-5 and TRBJ2-7; possible D gene TRBD1, 6 bases. Germline V gives CDR1 LGHNT, CDR2 FRNRAP. CDR3 length: 13 amino acids. V gave up 1 base and J gave up 5 bases, with 9 bases separating them. The CDR3 loop is CASGLDRADEQYF. For the CDR3, the DNA is TGTGCTAGTGGTTTGGACAGGGCGGACGAGCAGTACTTC.

The V call is TRBV5-1, the J call TRBJ2-2, with D tentatively TRBD1 (5 bases). The CDR3 has 14 amino acids. In germline, CDR1 is SGHRS, CDR2 YFSETQ. V was pared by 1 base and J by 3 bases, with 7 bases between. Here the CDR3 DNA reads TGCGCCAGCAGCTTGATAGGGGACACCGGGGAGCTGTTTTTT. The encoded protein is CASSLIGDTGELFF.

The V gene is TRBV28, the J gene TRBJ2-7; D uncertain. Germline assignment: CDR1 MDHEN and CDR2 SYDVKM. CDR3 length: 15 amino acids. The ends were cut back, 4 bases at V and 0 bases at J, with 13 bases in the middle. The CDR3 spells CASSSSPVLSYEQYF. The CDR3 DNA follows: TGTGCCAGCAGTTCCTCCCCGGTGCTCTCCTACGAGCAGTACTTC. The whole variable domain, remainder taken from reference TRBV28 and TRBJ2-7, is DVKVTQSSRYLVKRTGEKVFLECVQDMDHENMFWYRQDPGLGLRLIYFSYDVKMKEKGDIPEGYSVSREKKERFSLILESASTNQTSMYLCASSSSPVLSYEQYFGPGTRLTVT.

The rearrangement joins TRBV2 to TRBJ1-5, with a possible D match to TRBD1 (5 bases). V was trimmed by 6 bases and J by 0 bases, leaving 9 bases between them. CDR3 length equals 14 residues. Germline V gene sequence: CDR1 SNHLY, CDR2 FYNNEI. CDR3 region: CASSGGYSNQPQHF. The CDR3 bases are TGTGCCAGCAGCGGGGGGTATAGCAATCAGCCCCAGCATTTT.

The chain carries TRBV7-6 and TRBJ1-4, with a weak D call TRBD1 (5 bases). The CDR3 covers 18 residues. Per the germline V gene, CDR1 is SGHVS and CDR2 is FNYEAQ. With 5 bases removed from V and 3 bases from J, the gap between germline ends came to 22 bases. CDR3 amino acids: CASSPPQRGRPSNEKLFF. The DNA for the CDR3 is TGTGCCAGCAGCCCCCCACAGAGGGGCCGCCCTTCTAATGAAAAACTGTTTTTT.

The gene calls are TRBV9 and TRBJ2-7; no clear D. The V and J ends lost 7 bases and 3 bases respectively, with 14 bases between them. This CDR3 region has 13 residues. From germline, CDR1 is SGDLS and CDR2 YYNGEE. CDR3 sequence reads: CASPNVQDYEQYF. In nucleotides, the CDR3 is TGTGCCAGCCCCAATGTGCAGGACTACGAGCAGTACTTC.

The V and J genes are TRBV11-2 and TRBJ2-7, with D hard to call. Germline lookup yields CDR1 SGHAT and CDR2 FQNNGV. This CDR3 region has 14 residues. The germline V and J ends were trimmed by 1 base and 1 base, with 8 bases remaining between them. The CDR3 reads CASSLATFSYEQYF. CDR3 nucleotide sequence: TGTGCCAGCAGCTTAGCGACATTTTCCTACGAGCAGTACTTC.

The chain carries TRBV19 and TRBJ1-2, with 7 bases lining up with TRBD1. Losses at the gene ends were 6 bases for V and 3 bases for J; bases not matched to a gene: 7. The germline CDR1 and CDR2 sequences are LNHDA and SQIVND (reference sequence). The CDR3 has 14 amino acids. The CDR3, as DNA: TGTGCCAGTAGGTTCACAGACAGGGACTATGGCTACACCTTC. Protein sequence: CASRFTDRDYGYTF.

This rearrangement joins TRBV6-5 to TRBJ2-4, with 9 bases aligning to TRBD1. The CDR3 is made up of 14 amino acids. V lost 4 bases, J lost 7 bases, and 5 bases stayed unmatched. The germline gives CDR1 MNHEY, CDR2 SVGAGI. The CDR3 region is CASSLNRGPNIQYF. DNA of the CDR3: TGTGCCAGCAGTTTAAACAGGGGGCCGAACATTCAGTACTTC.

The genes are TRBV11-1 and TRBJ1-2, with D tentatively TRBD1 (6 bases). Germline CDR1 reads SGHAT; CDR2 reads FQDESV (reference sequence). V lost 2 bases and J lost 4, with 17 bases in between. This CDR3 comprises 16 residues. The CDR3 region is CASSLSEQGGTYGYTF. Here the CDR3 DNA reads TGTGCCAGCAGCTTATCAGAACAGGGCGGAACCTATGGCTACACCTTC.

V is TRBV6-5 and J is TRBJ2-7; D remains unclear. CDR3 length equals 13 residues. The germline V gene encodes CDR1 MNHEY and CDR2 SVGAGI. The V end was cut by 2 bases, the J end by 6 bases, with 11 bases between. The CDR3 region has the DNA TGTGCCAGCAGTTACCCGACGGAAGGCGAGCAGTACTTC. Translation: CASSYPTEGEQYF.

The V call is TRBV9, the J call TRBJ2-7, with a possible D match to TRBD1 (6 bases). V dropped 4 bases and J dropped 6 bases, with 20 bases sitting between them. The CDR3 loop spans 15 amino acids. Germline assignment: CDR1 SGDLS and CDR2 YYNGEE. CDR3 in amino acids: CASSPHGQGLGEQYF. The CDR3 nucleotides read TGTGCCAGCAGCCCCCATGGGCAGGGGTTGGGCGAGCAGTACTTC. Combining the CDR3 with reference TRBV9 and TRBJ2-7 gives the whole variable domain DSGVTQTPKHLITATGQRVTLRCSPRSGDLSVYWYQQSLDQGLQFLIQYYNGEERAKGNILERFSAQQFPDLHSELNLSSLELGDSALYFCASSPHGQGLGEQYFGPGTRLTVT.

The chain carries TRBV2 and TRBJ2-1; tentatively, D is TRBD2 (6 bases). CDR3 length: 15 amino acids. V lost 7 bases to trimming and J lost 0 bases, with 13 bases between them. CDR1 and CDR2 (germline): SNHLY, FYNNEI. The CDR3 nucleotides are TGTGCCAGCAAAACTAGCCTAAGCTCCTACAATGAGCAGTTCTTC. This translates into CASKTSLSSYNEQFF.

This sequence joins TRBV18 and TRBJ1-2; 10 bases fit TRBD1. Trimming cost V 3 bases and J 4 bases; bases outside gene matches: 2. The germline CDR1 and CDR2 sequences are KGHSH and LQKENI. The length of the CDR3 is 14 residues. CDR3 amino acids: CASSPGTGAYGYTF. Here the CDR3 DNA reads TGTGCCAGCTCACCCGGGACAGGGGCCTATGGCTACACCTTC.

This chain joins TRBV6-6 and TRBJ2-7; weak D call: TRBD1 (6 bases). The CDR3 covers 12 residues. The ends were cut back, 5 bases at V and 6 bases at J, with 11 bases in the middle. Germline assignment: CDR1 MNHNY and CDR2 SVGAGI (reference sequence). This chain's CDR3 is CASSGQGGEQYF. CDR3 bases: TGTGCCAGCAGTGGTCAAGGGGGCGAGCAGTACTTC.

This chain uses TRBV25-1 with TRBJ2-3; tentatively, D is TRBD1 (6 bases). The V gene lost 2 bases and the J gene lost 3 bases, with 12 bases spanning the gap. In germline, CDR1 is MGHDK, CDR2 SYGVNS. The CDR3 has 15 amino acids. The CDR3, as DNA: TGTGCCAGCAGTGAAGGCAGGGGAAGGACAGATACGCAGTATTTT. It codes for CASSEGRGRTDTQYF.

The chain recombines TRBV4-3 with TRBJ2-5; the D gene is possibly TRBD1 (6 bases). Looked up from germline, CDR1 is LGHNA and CDR2 is YSLEER. The length of the CDR3 is 15 residues. Trimming stripped 0 bases from V and 2 bases from J, with 10 bases between. CDR3 nucleotides: TGCGCCAGCAGCCAAGAGAACAGGGTACAAGAGACCCAGTACTTC. Residues: CASSQENRVQETQYF.

Points on this clone: A read error may account for a junction end that differs from germline. The gene calls are TRBV7-7 and TRBJ2-7; no clear D gene. This CDR3 contains 13 residues. Germline lookup yields CDR1 SSHAT and CDR2 FNYEAQ (reference sequence). Here the CDR3 reads CASSLGATYEQYF. CDR3 nucleotide sequence: TGTGCTAGCAGCTTAGGAGCCACCTACGAGCAGTACTTC.

The CDR3 loop is CASSLGTDGYEQYF. CDR3 in DNA: TGCGCCAGCAGCTTGGGGACGGATGGGTACGAGCAGTACTTC. The chain has TRBV5-1 and TRBJ2-7; D is uncertain. V was trimmed by 0 bases and J by 4 bases, leaving 11 bases between them. The germline V gene encodes CDR1 SGHRS and CDR2 YFSETQ. The CDR3 totals 14 residues.

The chain recombines TRBV19 with TRBJ2-1; 9 nucleotides agree with TRBD2. Trimming at V came to 5 bases and at J to 5 bases, leaving 4 bases not matched to a gene. Germline CDR1 and CDR2: LNHDA and SQIVND (reference sequence). The CDR3 loop spans 14 amino acids. The CDR3 sequence: CASSRGLANNEQFF. Written as DNA, the CDR3 is TGTGCCAGTAGTCGGGGACTAGCCAACAATGAGCAGTTCTTC.

V usage is TRBV10-3 and J usage is TRBJ2-5, with D perhaps being TRBD1 or TRBD2 (6 bases each). Germline assignment: CDR1 ENHRY and CDR2 SYGVKD. V was trimmed by 3 bases and J by 5 bases, leaving 16 bases between them. This CDR3 spans 15 amino acids. Here the CDR3 reads CAISEGQGSGETQYF. The CDR3, as DNA: TGTGCCATCAGTGAAGGGCAGGGGAGCGGGGAGACCCAGTACTTC.

This clone was found a few times. V usage is TRBV19 and J usage is TRBJ2-2; TRBD1 matches 9 bases. Trimming took 4 bases from V and 1 from J; bases not matched to a gene: 4. Germline CDR1 reads LNHDA; CDR2 reads SQIVND (reference sequence). This CDR3 comprises 16 residues. The CDR3: CASSRDRVENTGELFF. The CDR3 coding sequence is TGTGCCAGTAGTAGGGACAGGGTGGAGAACACCGGGGAGCTGTTTTTT.

The chain carries TRBV9 and TRBJ2-7, with TRBD2 matching over 10 bases. Germline V gene data show CDR1 as SGDLS and CDR2 as YYNGEE. The CDR3 runs 17 residues. The V gene end was trimmed by 0 bases and the J gene end by 1 base; junction bases not matched to a gene: 7. In DNA, the CDR3 is TGTGCCAGCAGCGTAGCTTCTTGGACTAGCGGATCCTACGAGCAGTACTTC. This encodes CASSVASWTSGSYEQYF. Supplemented by reference TRBV9 and TRBJ2-7, the full variable domain reads DSGVTQTPKHLITATGQRVTLRCSPRSGDLSVYWYQQSLDQGLQFLIQYYNGEERAKGNILERFSAQQFPDLHSELNLSSLELGDSALYFCASSVASWTSGSYEQYFGPGTRLTVT.

The rearrangement links TRBV20-1 to TRBJ2-1, with TRBD2 matching 9 bases. The trim removed 5 bases at V and 8 bases at J, leaving 1 base unmatched. Per germline, CDR1 DFQATT and CDR2 SNEGSKA (reference sequence). The CDR3 extends over 11 amino acids. The CDR3 sequence: CSAGTSYEQFF. DNA of the CDR3: TGCAGTGCTGGGACTAGCTATGAGCAGTTCTTC.

Remarks on this clone: Additional DNA sequences in this sample encode the identical CDR3. The rearrangement links TRBV4-2 to TRBJ2-3; TRBD1 or TRBD2 may be the D gene (6 bases each). The V and J ends lost 8 bases and 0 bases respectively, with 18 bases between them. The CDR3 runs 16 residues. CDR1 LGHNA and CDR2 YNFKEQ come from the germline V gene. CDR3: CASSMGGLLSTDTQYF. The CDR3 coding sequence is TGTGCCAGCTCCATGGGGGGCCTACTTAGCACAGATACGCAGTATTTT.